Given below is one T cell receptor (beta chain) in context. This sample was taken from a study of blood T cell repertoires in COVID-19. About the study: PBMCs, B-cell-depleted T cells, or T cells provided the cDNA or gDNA that made up the material.

Individuals drawn from approximately 26 US areas were roughly 18 to 95 years old. The study assigned cohorts using participant-reported clinical history. Original handling: Estimation of nucleated cell counts was performed using reference gene primer amplification. Repertoires were generated with immunoSEQ multiplex PCR, while TCRdb's copy carries only in-frame clones and drops some. V and J calls and clone size are given by that table; D and trimming were obtained from the DNA. The table includes about 130,000 clones, 70% to 90% detected once. What was sequenced was PBMCs or T cells enriched from blood (not recorded which). The origin of this receptor is a man in his forties or fifties who had recovered from COVID-19.

CDR3 loop: CAWEVVETQYF. The CDR3 bases are TGTGCGTGGGAGGTTGTGGAGACCCAGTACTTC. The V gene is TRBV24-1, the J gene TRBJ2-5; the D gene is possibly TRBD2 (6 bases). The germline V gene has CDR1 KGHDR and CDR2 SFDVKD. CDR3 length: 11 residues.